The sequence of this T cell receptor (beta chain) was determined in a study of T cell changes during pregnancy in multiple sclerosis. This clone was picked up one time. The V and J ends lost 0 bases and 1 base respectively, with 7 bases between them. The CDR3 runs 14 residues. The V gene's germline CDR1 is SGHRS and CDR2 YFSETQ. Produced via immunoSEQ multiplex PCR; TCRdb's table is partial and in-frame only. The table shows over 45,000 clones, with around 93% occurring only once. The chain has TRBV5-1 and TRBJ1-1, with D maybe TRBD1 (6 bases). The sequences come from CD4+ T cells from peripheral blood mononuclear cells, collected after pregnancy. The sequence was obtained from a female donor with multiple sclerosis, enrolled in a pregnancy study. CDR3: CASSLGTANTEAFF. CDR3 DNA: TGCGCCAGCAGCTTGGGGACAGCGAACACTGAAGCTTTCTTT. The full variable domain, its missing parts supplied by reference TRBV5-1 and TRBJ1-1, is KAGVTQTPRYLIKTRGQQVTLSCSPISGHRSVSWYQQTPGQGLQFLFEYFSETQRNKGNFPGRFSGRQFSNSRSEMNVSTLELGDSALYLCASSLGTANTEAFFGQGTRLTVV.